This TCR beta chain was documented in a study of blood T cell repertoires in COVID-19. Overall study: From T cells, B-cell-depleted T cells, or PBMCs came the material, which was cDNA or gDNA.

Per germline, CDR1 SQVTM and CDR2 ANQGSEA. V dropped 3 bases and J dropped 6 bases, with 6 bases sitting between them. This CDR3 contains 11 residues. This table comes from immunoSEQ multiplex PCR, and its TCRdb copy is limited to in-frame clones, with some not included. The sample includes approximately 270,000 clones, 75% to 90% of them seen just once. Participants, roughly 18 to 89 years old, spanned fewer than 30 US areas. Participants' own reports of clinical history determined their cohort assignment. Two negative PCRs, clearance, or symptom resolution had been documented for recovered Cohort 3 donors.

This sequence joins TRBV29-1 and TRBJ2-1; a weak D match, TRBD1 (5 bases). The specimen was PBMCs or T cells enriched from blood (not recorded which). The clonotype originates from a woman in her thirties who had recovered from COVID-19. The CDR3 reads CSVDQGNEQFF. CDR3 coding DNA: TGCAGCGTTGACCAGGGCAATGAGCAGTTCTTC.